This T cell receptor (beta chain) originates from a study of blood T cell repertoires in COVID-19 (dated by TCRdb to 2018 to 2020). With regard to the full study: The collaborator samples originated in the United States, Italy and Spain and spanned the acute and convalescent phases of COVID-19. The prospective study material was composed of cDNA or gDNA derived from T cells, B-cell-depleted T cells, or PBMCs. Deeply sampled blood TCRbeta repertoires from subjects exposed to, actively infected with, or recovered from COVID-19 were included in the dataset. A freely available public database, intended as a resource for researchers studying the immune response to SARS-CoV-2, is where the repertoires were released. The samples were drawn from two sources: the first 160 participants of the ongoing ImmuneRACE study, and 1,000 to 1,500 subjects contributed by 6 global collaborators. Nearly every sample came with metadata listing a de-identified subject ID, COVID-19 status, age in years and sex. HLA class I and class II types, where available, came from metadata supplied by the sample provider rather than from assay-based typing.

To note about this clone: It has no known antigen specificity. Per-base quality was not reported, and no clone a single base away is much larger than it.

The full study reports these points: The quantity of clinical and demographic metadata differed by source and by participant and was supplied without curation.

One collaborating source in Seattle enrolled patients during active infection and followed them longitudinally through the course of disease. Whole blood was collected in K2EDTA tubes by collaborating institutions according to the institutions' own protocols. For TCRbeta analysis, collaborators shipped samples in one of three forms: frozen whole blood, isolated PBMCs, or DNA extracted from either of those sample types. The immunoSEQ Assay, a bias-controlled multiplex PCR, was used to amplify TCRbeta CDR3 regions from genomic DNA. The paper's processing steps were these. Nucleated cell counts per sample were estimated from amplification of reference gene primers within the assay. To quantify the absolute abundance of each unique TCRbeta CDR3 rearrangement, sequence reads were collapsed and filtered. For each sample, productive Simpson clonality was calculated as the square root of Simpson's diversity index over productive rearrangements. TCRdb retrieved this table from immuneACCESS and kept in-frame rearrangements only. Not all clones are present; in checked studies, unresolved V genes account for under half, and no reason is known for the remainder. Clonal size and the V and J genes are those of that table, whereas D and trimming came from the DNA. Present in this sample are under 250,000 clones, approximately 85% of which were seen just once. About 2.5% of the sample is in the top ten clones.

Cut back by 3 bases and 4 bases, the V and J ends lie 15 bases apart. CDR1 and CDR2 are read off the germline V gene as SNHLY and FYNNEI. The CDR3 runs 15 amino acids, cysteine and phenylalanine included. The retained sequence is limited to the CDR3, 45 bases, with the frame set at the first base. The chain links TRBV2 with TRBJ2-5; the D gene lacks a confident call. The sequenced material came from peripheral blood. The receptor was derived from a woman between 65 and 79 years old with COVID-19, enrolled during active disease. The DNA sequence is TGTGCCAGCAGTGAGGATTGGCAGCGCATAGAGACCCAGTACTTC. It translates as CASSEDWQRIETQYF.